Each of the 4 T cell receptor beta chains below was sequenced from the same sample in a study of T cell repertoires in cytomegalovirus infection. TCRdb re-derived calls from the reads in MiXCR, one entry per CDR3 protein. The table includes more than 650,000 distinct CDR3 sequences, roughly 36% detected once. Sample: PBMCs. Receptor source: a human donor in good health (CMV status not recorded). Some clones in this sample may be carry-over from other donors' samples.

This rearrangement joins TRBV20-1 to TRBJ2-1; D remains unclear. Germline CDR1 and CDR2: DFQATT and SNEGSKA (reference sequence). The V and J ends lost 0 bases and 7 bases respectively, with 13 bases between them. The CDR3 extends over 14 amino acids. CDR3 residues: CSARDRVSVNEQFF. CDR3 DNA sequence: TGCAGTGCTAGAGATCGGGTCTCGGTGAATGAGCAGTTCTTC.

The CDR3 sequence: CASSPLRHQGADNSPLHF. The CDR3 bases are TGTGCCAGCAGCCCATTGCGTCACCAGGGTGCCGATAATTCACCCCTCCACTTT. The gene calls are TRBV11-2 and TRBJ1-6; D possibly corresponds to TRBD1 (5 bases). Trimming stripped 5 bases from V and 5 bases from J, with 22 bases between. CDR1 is SGHAT and CDR2 is FQNNGV in the germline V gene. CDR3 length equals 18 residues.

In this sample, this clonotype turned up many times. The J gene is TRBJ1-5, the V gene TRBV7-2; no definite D call. The V gene's germline CDR1 is SGHTA and CDR2 FQGNSA. Trimming pared 1 base from V and 0 bases from J, leaving 7 bases between. This CDR3 is 15 amino acids long. Here the CDR3 reads CASSLETSSNQPQHF. The CDR3 region has the DNA TGTGCCAGCAGCTTAGAGACTTCTAGCAATCAGCCCCAGCATTTT.

For this clonotype: One end of the junction does not line up with germline, which may come from a read error. The chain is built from TRBV7-9 and TRBJ2-5; 8 bases line up with TRBD1. CDR3 length equals 15 residues. The V gene's germline CDR1 is SEHNR and CDR2 FQNEAQ (reference sequence). CDR3: CASSSGTGAQETHYF. Written as DNA, the CDR3 is TGTGCCAGCAGCTCAGGGACAGGTGCACAAGAGACCCATTACTTC. Full variable domain (outside the CDR3, taken from reference TRBV7-9 and TRBJ2-5): DTGVSQNPRHKITKRGQNVTFRCDPISEHNRLYWYRQTLGQGPEFLTYFQNEAQLEKSRLLSDRFSAERPKGSFSTLEIQRTEQGDSAMYLCASSSGTGAQETHYFGPGTRLLVL.